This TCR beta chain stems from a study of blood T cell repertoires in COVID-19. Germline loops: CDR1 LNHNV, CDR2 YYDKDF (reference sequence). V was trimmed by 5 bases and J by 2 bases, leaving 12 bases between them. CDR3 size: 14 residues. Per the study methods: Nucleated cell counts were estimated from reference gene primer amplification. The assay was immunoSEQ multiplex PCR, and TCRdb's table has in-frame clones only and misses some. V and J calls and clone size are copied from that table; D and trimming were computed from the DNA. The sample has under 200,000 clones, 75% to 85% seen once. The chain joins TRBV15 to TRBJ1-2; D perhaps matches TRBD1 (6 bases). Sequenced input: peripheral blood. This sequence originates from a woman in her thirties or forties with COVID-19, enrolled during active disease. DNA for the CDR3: TGTGCCACCAGCCCGACTGGACAGAACTATGGCTACACCTTC. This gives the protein CATSPTGQNYGYTF. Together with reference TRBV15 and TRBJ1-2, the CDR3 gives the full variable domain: DAMVIQNPRYQVTQFGKPVTLSCSQTLNHNVMYWYQQKSSQAPKLLFHYYDKDFNNEADTPDNFQSRRPNTSFCFLDIRSPGLGDTAMYLCATSPTGQNYGYTFGSGTRLTVV.